This paragraph reports one TCR beta chain. Its antigen remains unknown. The sample belongs to a study of multiple sclerosis patients with progressive multifocal leukoencephalopathy. Overall study results and limits: At PML onset, no shared TRBV or TRBJ gene usage was seen.

This was a survey-level run. Assay used: immunoSEQ multiplex PCR; TCRdb lists only in-frame clones, some missing. Among about 30,000 clones listed, around 87% were seen once. The CDR3 is 14 residues long. V was pared by 3 bases and J by 6 bases, with 15 bases between. Germline loops: CDR1 SQVTM, CDR2 ANQGSEA. Time point in this sample: approximately twelve months of natalizumab therapy. The sample was PBMCs, taken from a patient treated with natalizumab. V is TRBV29-1 and J is TRBJ2-1, with a possible D match to TRBD2 (5 bases). This clonotype originated in a human donor with multiple sclerosis. CDR3: CSVDQPDGINEQFF. CDR3 DNA: TGCAGCGTTGACCAACCGGACGGGATCAATGAGCAGTTCTTC.